The T cell receptor (beta chain) described here comes from a study of blood T cells in healthy people across ages. Trimming cost V 3 bases and J 3 bases, with 8 bases left between them. CDR1 and CDR2 (germline): SGHDN, FVKESK. This CDR3 contains 13 residues. A sample-barcoded 5' primer and a J-beta primer mix were used in a second PCR of roughly 7 to 12 cycles. TCRdb independently ran MiXCR on the 5' RACE reads; one entry per CDR3 protein. This sample has around 1,100,000 distinct CDR3 sequences; roughly two fifths occur once, and the top ten carry under 15%. This clonotype was counted ten times or more.

Material: blood. The TCR originated in a man between 18 and 35 years old in good health. J is TRBJ1-2 and V is TRBV14; perhaps TRBD1 as D (5 bases). This CDR3 is CASSHGTYYGYTF. The CDR3 DNA follows: TGTGCCAGCAGCCACGGGACGTACTATGGCTACACCTTC.